This passage covers 18 T cell receptor beta chains from one sample sequenced in a study of cytomegalovirus exposure and HLA in healthy donors. Profiled with immunoSEQ multiplex PCR; TCRdb holds only in-frame clones, not every one. The table shows fewer than 200,000 clones, with 85% occurring only once. The specimen was PBMCs. These receptors were taken from a man between 18 and 29 years old in good health and CMV-seropositive.

This clone was recorded a few times. This sequence joins TRBV29-1 and TRBJ1-2; 8 bases match TRBD1. Germline assignment: CDR1 SQVTM and CDR2 ANQGSEA. The CDR3 is 13 residues long. V lost 7 bases, J lost 4 bases, and 8 bases stayed unmatched. CDR3 amino acids: CSADRVFSYGYTF. In DNA, the CDR3 is TGCAGCGCGGACAGGGTTTTTTCCTATGGCTACACCTTC.

The chain combines TRBV7-9 with TRBJ2-2; D is unclear. This CDR3 contains 16 residues. The V end lost 1 base, the J end lost 4 bases, and 13 bases lay between the germline ends. Germline values: CDR1 SEHNR, CDR2 FQNEAQ (reference sequence). DNA of the CDR3: TGTGCCAGCAGCTTAGGCTTGCTCTACAGCACCGGGGAGCTGTTTTTT. Amino acid sequence: CASSLGLLYSTGELFF.

V and J are TRBV13 and TRBJ2-1; TRBD2 aligns across 7 bases. The germline V gene has CDR1 PRHDT and CDR2 FYEKMQ (reference sequence). Unmatched junction bases numbered 5, after V lost 5 bases and J lost 7 bases. The CDR3 loop spans 13 amino acids. CDR3 in amino acids: CASSPGGKNEQFF. The CDR3 DNA is TGTGCCAGCAGCCCCGGGGGGAAGAATGAGCAGTTCTTC.

About this clone: This sample also contains other DNA sequences that code for the same CDR3. V gene TRBV14 combines with J gene TRBJ1-2; 9 nucleotides agree with TRBD1. The junction had 3 bases not matched to a gene; V was cut back by 4 bases and J by 6 bases. Germline-derived CDR1 and CDR2 are SGHDN and FVKESK. The CDR3 is 13 residues long. The CDR3, as DNA: TGTGCCAGCAGCCCCCGGACAGGGGATGGCTACACCTTC. It yields the protein CASSPRTGDGYTF.

This chain uses TRBV19 with TRBJ2-2; 11 bases align to TRBD1. The CDR3 consists of 15 residues. The V and J ends lost 6 bases and 5 bases, in that order; junction bases with no gene match: 5. The germline V gene encodes CDR1 LNHDA and CDR2 SQIVND (reference sequence). In DNA, the CDR3 is TGTGCCAGTAGCTACGGACAGGGGGCAACCGGGGAGCTGTTTTTT. It codes for CASSYGQGATGELFF.

J is TRBJ1-4 and V is TRBV28; TRBD1 agrees at 8 bases. The germline V gene has CDR1 MDHEN and CDR2 SYDVKM. The junction had 9 bases not matched to a gene; V was cut back by 4 bases and J by 11 bases. The CDR3 length is 14 residues. The CDR3 is CASSSGQGGPKLFF. CDR3 sequence (DNA): TGTGCCAGCAGTTCCGGACAGGGTGGACCGAAACTGTTTTTT.

The chain recombines TRBV27 with TRBJ2-1; 12 bases fit TRBD1. Germline loops: CDR1 MNHEY, CDR2 SMNVEV (reference sequence). Losses at the gene ends were 5 bases for V and 8 bases for J; bases not matched to a gene: 4. The CDR3 length is 14 residues. The CDR3 bases are TGTGCCAGCAGTGGGACAGGGGGCTTCCATGAGCAGTTCTTC. This encodes CASSGTGGFHEQFF.

This chain's CDR3 is CASSGREGYTF. DNA of the CDR3: TGTGCCAGCTCAGGTCGAGAGGGCTACACCTTC. This chain connects TRBV27 to TRBJ1-2; D remains ambiguous. The germline V gene has CDR1 MNHEY and CDR2 SMNVEV (reference sequence). The CDR3 is 11 amino acids. Trimming took off 8 bases at V and 8 bases at J, with 12 bases between the two ends.

This clone was counted a single time. The gene calls are TRBV5-8 and TRBJ1-2; D ambiguous. Germline CDR1 is SGHTS and CDR2 is YDEGEE. V lost 1 base and J lost 8, with 9 bases in between. The CDR3 has 12 amino acids. The CDR3: CASSLLREGYTF. CDR3 sequence (DNA): TGTGCCAGCAGCTTGCTTCGGGAAGGCTACACCTTC. The whole variable domain, filled in from reference TRBV5-8 and TRBJ1-2, reads EAGVTQSPTHLIKTRGQQATLRCSPISGHTSVYWYQQALGLGLQFLLWYDEGEERNRGNFPPRFSGRQFPNYSSELNVNALELEDSALYLCASSLLREGYTFGSGTRLTVV.

The chain uses TRBV9 and TRBJ2-1; TRBD2 might be the D (5 bases). Germline V CDR1 and CDR2: SGDLS, YYNGEE. The CDR3 contains 14 residues. Trimming took 2 bases from V and 8 from J, leaving 14 bases between them. CDR3 in amino acids: CASSVDSIVDEQFF. The CDR3 nucleotides read TGTGCCAGCAGCGTGGACTCGATCGTCGATGAGCAGTTCTTC.

The chain has TRBV5-4 and TRBJ1-4; D not resolved. Trimming left V 0 bases short and J 0 bases short, with 3 bases between. Germline V gives CDR1 SGHNT, CDR2 YYREEE (reference sequence). The CDR3 runs to 14 residues. CDR3 in DNA: TGTGCCAGCAGCTTGGCTGCAACTAATGAAAAACTGTTTTTT. This codes for CASSLAATNEKLFF.

The V and J genes are TRBV7-9 and TRBJ2-3; 7 bases align to TRBD2. Per the germline V gene, CDR1 is SEHNR and CDR2 is FQNEAQ (reference sequence). V lost 5 bases, J lost 3 bases, and 2 bases stayed unmatched. The CDR3 runs to 13 residues. CDR3 amino acids: CASSLGGTDTQYF. The CDR3 nucleotides are TGTGCCAGCAGCCTCGGGGGGACAGATACGCAGTATTTT.

The chain uses TRBV19 and TRBJ2-3; D gene uncertain. There are 12 residues in the CDR3. Germline assignment: CDR1 LNHDA and CDR2 SQIVND (reference sequence). V lost 5 bases to trimming and J lost 8 bases, with 11 bases between them. The CDR3: CASSADLGTQYF. The CDR3 region has the DNA TGTGCCAGTAGTGCGGATTTAGGTACGCAGTATTTT. The whole variable domain, filled in from reference TRBV19 and TRBJ2-3, reads DGGITQSPKYLFRKEGQNVTLSCEQNLNHDAMYWYRQDPGQGLRLIYYSQIVNDFQKGDIAEGYSVSREKKESFPLTVTSAQKNPTAFYLCASSADLGTQYFGPGTRLTVL.

The V and J genes are TRBV29-1 and TRBJ2-7, with D perhaps TRBD1 (6 bases). The germline gives CDR1 SQVTM, CDR2 ANQGSEA. Trimming removed 0 bases from V and 4 bases from J, with 16 bases in between. This CDR3 has 15 residues. The CDR3 loop reads CSVEDPRDTYYEQYF. The CDR3, as DNA: TGCAGCGTTGAAGATCCCCGGGACACTTATTACGAGCAGTACTTC.

V is TRBV2 and J is TRBJ2-3, with 12 bases aligning to TRBD2. Germline V gene data show CDR1 as SNHLY and CDR2 as FYNNEI. V trimming: 6 bases; J trimming: 4 bases; junction bases outside the gene matches: 8. The CDR3 contains 16 residues. Here the CDR3 reads CASRGLAGRGADTQYF. DNA of the CDR3: TGTGCCAGCAGAGGACTAGCGGGGAGGGGCGCAGATACGCAGTATTTT.

V and J are TRBV30 and TRBJ2-5; no clear D gene. CDR3 length: 12 residues. In germline, CDR1 is GTSNPN, CDR2 SVGIG (reference sequence). V dropped 4 bases and J dropped 7 bases, with 13 bases sitting between them. CDR3 in DNA: TGTGCCTGGATTGCGTTCTCTTCGACCCAGTACTTC. Its translation is CAWIAFSSTQYF.

The chain is built from TRBV9 and TRBJ1-1, with 7 nucleotides matching TRBD1. The length of the CDR3 is 14 residues. After removal of 0 bases from V and 11 bases from J, the junction contained 10 bases not matched to a gene. Germline V gene lookup returns CDR1 SGDLS and CDR2 YYNGEE. CDR3 residues: CASSVDWRGRVAFF. CDR3 nucleotides: TGTGCCAGCAGCGTAGATTGGAGGGGGCGCGTGGCTTTCTTT. Supplemented by reference TRBV9 and TRBJ1-1, the full variable domain reads DSGVTQTPKHLITATGQRVTLRCSPRSGDLSVYWYQQSLDQGLQFLIQYYNGEERAKGNILERFSAQQFPDLHSELNLSSLELGDSALYFCASSVDWRGRVAFFGQGTRLTVV.

The chain employs TRBV7-9 and TRBJ2-3, with 11 bases matching TRBD2. J was trimmed by 1 base and V by 5 bases; bases with no gene match: 5. The germline V gene has CDR1 SEHNR and CDR2 FQNEAQ (reference sequence). CDR3 length equals 16 residues. The CDR3 region is CASSPLTSGGTDTQYF. Written as DNA, the CDR3 is TGTGCCAGCAGCCCTCTGACTAGCGGGGGCACAGATACGCAGTATTTT.